This T cell receptor (beta chain) derives from a study of T cell changes during pregnancy in multiple sclerosis. The assay was immunoSEQ multiplex PCR, and TCRdb's table has in-frame clones only and misses some. The sample lists around 44,000 clones; 85% to 95% were seen once. The clonotype was recovered from a female donor with multiple sclerosis, enrolled in a pregnancy study. The sequencing used CD8+ T cells from peripheral blood mononuclear cells, collected in the third trimester of pregnancy.

CDR3 sequence: CASSLVSPPGPRGGELFF. DNA for the CDR3: TGTGCCAGCAGCTTAGTCTCTCCTCCGGGCCCCCGGGGGGGGGAGCTGTTTTTT. V usage is TRBV7-2 and J usage is TRBJ2-2; tentative D call: TRBD2 (6 bases). The CDR3 runs 18 residues. V lost 1 base to trimming and J lost 8 bases, with 23 bases between them. Germline values: CDR1 SGHTA, CDR2 FQGNSA.